This T cell receptor (beta chain) was sequenced for a study of cytomegalovirus exposure and HLA in healthy donors. Using immunoSEQ multiplex PCR, the repertoire was profiled, and TCRdb retains in-frame clones only, with some absent. Among around 180,000 clones listed, more than 70% were seen once. This clone appeared a single time. Different DNA sequences within this sample yield the same CDR3. From germline, CDR1 is WNHNN and CDR2 SYGVQD (reference sequence). V lost 0 bases, J lost 1 base, and 6 bases lay in between. CDR3 length equals 14 residues. Material: PBMCs. This rearrangement joins TRBV10-1 to TRBJ1-1; tentative D call: TRBD1 (5 bases). The clonotype originates from a woman under 30 in good health and CMV-seronegative. The CDR3 nucleotides read TGCGCCAGCAGTGAGTCCGGGGGGAACACTGAAGCTTTCTTT. It codes for CASSESGGNTEAFF.